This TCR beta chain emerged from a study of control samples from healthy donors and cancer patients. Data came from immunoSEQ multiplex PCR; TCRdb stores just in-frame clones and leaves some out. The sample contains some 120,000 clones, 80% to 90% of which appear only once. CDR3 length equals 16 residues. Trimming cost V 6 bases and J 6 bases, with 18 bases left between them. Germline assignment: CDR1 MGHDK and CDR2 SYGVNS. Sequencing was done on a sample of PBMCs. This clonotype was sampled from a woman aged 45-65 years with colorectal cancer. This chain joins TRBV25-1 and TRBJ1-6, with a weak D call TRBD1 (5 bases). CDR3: CASSPSGFFFNSPLHF. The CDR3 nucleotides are TGTGCCAGCAGCCCATCAGGGTTTTTCTTTAATTCACCCCTCCACTTT.